These 12 T cell receptor beta chains were all obtained from the same sample, sequenced in a study of blood T cell repertoires in COVID-19. Sequenced by immunoSEQ multiplex PCR; TCRdb stores in-frame clones only, minus some. The sample holds 500,000 or so clones, about 85% seen once. The specimen was PBMCs or T cells enriched from blood (not recorded which). The receptors derive from a woman aged 18-29 years who had recovered from COVID-19.

The genes are TRBV28 and TRBJ2-3; 12 bases line up with TRBD2. Germline V gene sequence: CDR1 MDHEN, CDR2 SYDVKM. V lost 6 bases to trimming and J lost 8 bases; unmatched junction nucleotides: 9. This CDR3 is built from 15 residues. The CDR3: CASSLRTSGVATQYF. Written as DNA, the CDR3 is TGTGCCAGCAGCCTTAGGACTAGCGGGGTCGCTACGCAGTATTTT.

The V gene is TRBV11-2, the J gene TRBJ1-3, with D unclear. The CDR3 is 14 amino acids. The V gene lost 5 bases and the J gene lost 4 bases, with 12 bases spanning the gap. CDR1 is SGHAT and CDR2 is FQNNGV in the germline V gene. The CDR3 coding sequence is TGTGCCAGCAGCCACCGCTTAGAAGGAAACACCATATATTTT. Translating it yields CASSHRLEGNTIYF. The full variable domain, with the rest looked up from reference TRBV11-2 and TRBJ1-3, is EAGVAQSPRYKIIEKRQSVAFWCNPISGHATLYWYQQILGQGPKLLIQFQNNGVVDDSQLPKDRFSAERLKGVDSTLKIQPAKLEDSAVYLCASSHRLEGNTIYFGEGSWLTVV.

With regard to this clone: Other DNA sequences in the sample encode the same CDR3. The chain links TRBV5-1 to TRBJ2-3, with D perhaps TRBD2 (6 bases). The CDR3 sequence is 14 residues long. The V gene's germline CDR1 is SGHRS and CDR2 YFSETQ. V was trimmed by 7 bases and J by 2 bases, leaving 14 bases between them. The CDR3 coding sequence is TGCGCCAGCTCAACGGGACTGATCACAGATACGCAGTATTTT. Residues: CASSTGLITDTQYF.

This clone has a handful of counts. This chain joins TRBV18 and TRBJ1-4; D gene unclear. Deletions cut 2 bases from V and 4 bases from J, with 8 bases between. The germline CDR1 and CDR2 sequences are KGHSH and LQKENI. The CDR3 length is 14 residues. The CDR3 sequence: CASSPGEGNEKLFF. The CDR3 bases are TGTGCCAGCTCACCAGGCGAGGGTAATGAAAAACTGTTTTTT.

The chain links TRBV11-2 to TRBJ1-6; D might be TRBD1 (5 bases). Germline V gives CDR1 SGHAT, CDR2 FQNNGV. CDR3 size: 14 residues. V dropped 4 bases and J dropped 5 bases, with 9 bases sitting between them. The CDR3 bases are TGTGCCAGCAGCTCCAGGGTTGATAATTCACCCCTCCACTTT. Its translation: CASSSRVDNSPLHF. Combining the CDR3 with reference TRBV11-2 and TRBJ1-6 gives the whole variable domain EAGVAQSPRYKIIEKRQSVAFWCNPISGHATLYWYQQILGQGPKLLIQFQNNGVVDDSQLPKDRFSAERLKGVDSTLKIQPAKLEDSAVYLCASSSRVDNSPLHFGNGTRLTVT.

This chain links TRBV19 with TRBJ2-3, with a tentative D call TRBD1 (5 bases). Germline values: CDR1 LNHDA, CDR2 SQIVND (reference sequence). The CDR3 consists of 15 residues. The germline V and J ends were trimmed by 3 bases and 1 base, with 11 bases remaining between them. The CDR3 loop reads CASSIQGARTDTQYF. The CDR3 DNA follows: TGTGCCAGTAGTATCCAAGGGGCCCGCACAGATACGCAGTATTTT.

About this clone: This specimen includes other DNA sequences encoding the same CDR3. V gene TRBV9 combines with J gene TRBJ1-6; no clear D gene. Trimming pared 0 bases from V and 5 bases from J, leaving 6 bases between. This CDR3 has 14 residues. Germline V gene sequence: CDR1 SGDLS, CDR2 YYNGEE. The CDR3 sequence is CASSVAGDNSPLHF. CDR3 sequence (DNA): TGTGCCAGCAGCGTAGCCGGGGATAATTCACCCCTCCACTTT.

The chain has TRBV24-1 and TRBJ1-3; no firm D call. This CDR3 is built from 13 residues. Germline assignment: CDR1 KGHDR and CDR2 SFDVKD. Deletions cut 9 bases from V and 3 bases from J, with 11 bases between. CDR3: CATSEDGGNTIYF. For the CDR3, the DNA is TGTGCCACCTCGGAGGACGGTGGAAACACCATATATTTT.

V is TRBV6-5 and J is TRBJ2-2; 10 nucleotides match TRBD1. V lost 7 bases to trimming and J lost 6 bases; unmatched junction nucleotides: 5. CDR3 length equals 14 residues. Germline loops: CDR1 MNHEY, CDR2 SVGAGI. The CDR3 reads CASTATGGPGELFF. The CDR3 region has the DNA TGTGCCAGCACAGCGACAGGGGGCCCCGGGGAGCTGTTTTTT.

J is TRBJ1-1 and V is TRBV5-1; the D gene is possibly TRBD1 (6 bases). This CDR3 spans 17 amino acids. Germline CDR1 is SGHRS and CDR2 is YFSETQ. V shed 0 bases and J shed 8 bases, with 23 bases lying between them. Here the CDR3 DNA reads TGCGCCAGCAGCTTGGGGTTTGTCGGGGGGGCCCTCCAGGAAGCTTTCTTT. This translates into CASSLGFVGGALQEAFF.

This chain connects TRBV19 to TRBJ1-5; no firm D call. Germline V gene lookup returns CDR1 LNHDA and CDR2 SQIVND (reference sequence). V lost 5 bases and J 4 bases, leaving 12 bases between the germline ends. CDR3 length equals 14 residues. CDR3 sequence reads: CASSPAAGNQPQHF. For the CDR3, the DNA is TGTGCCAGTAGTCCGGCAGCGGGAAATCAGCCCCAGCATTTT. Together with reference TRBV19 and TRBJ1-5, the CDR3 gives the full variable domain: DGGITQSPKYLFRKEGQNVTLSCEQNLNHDAMYWYRQDPGQGLRLIYYSQIVNDFQKGDIAEGYSVSREKKESFPLTVTSAQKNPTAFYLCASSPAAGNQPQHFGDGTRLSIL.

The chain links TRBV30 to TRBJ2-7; D may be TRBD1 (5 bases). Trimming left V 8 bases short and J 5 bases short, with 25 bases between. This CDR3 has 15 residues. Germline V gives CDR1 GTSNPN, CDR2 SVGIG (reference sequence). CDR3 in amino acids: CALTVHRSPNNEQYF. For the CDR3, the DNA is TGTGCCCTGACAGTTCACCGATCCCCTAACAACGAGCAGTACTTC.